This T cell receptor beta chain was sequenced for a study of shared clonotypes between healthy human individuals. The deep-level immunoSEQ assay was used. Clones were read by immunoSEQ multiplex PCR, and TCRdb kept only the in-frame ones, dropping some. Of a few million clones detected, around 90% appear once; the ten largest clones hold 0.13% to 0.15%. Free of recent acute infections or vaccinations, the donors were healthy HIV-negative adults. The CDR3 is 16 residues long. Germline V gene data show CDR1 as SNHLY and CDR2 as FYNNEI. Trimming removed 6 bases from V and 0 bases from J; junction bases left unmatched: 6.

J is TRBJ1-5 and V is TRBV2; 9 bases fit TRBD1. The sequence was obtained from a young man in good health. Sequencing was done on a sample of naive CD4+ T cells sorted from blood. Subset specified: CD45RA+ positively selected. This CDR3 reads CASRNDRGFSNQPQHF. The CDR3 DNA reads TGTGCCAGCAGGAATGACAGGGGGTTTAGCAATCAGCCCCAGCATTTT. Looking up the rest from reference TRBV2 and TRBJ1-5 gives the full variable domain: EPEVTQTPSHQVTQMGQEVILRCVPISNHLYFYWYRQILGQKVEFLVSFYNNEISEKSEIFDDQFSVERPDGSNFTLKIRSTKLEDSAMYFCASRNDRGFSNQPQHFGDGTRLSIL.